The next 15 T cell receptor beta chains were all read from a single sample in a study of cytomegalovirus exposure and HLA in healthy donors. 13 Jbeta primers and 60 Vbeta primers were used for the PCR. TCRdb's table, derived via immunoSEQ multiplex PCR, lists solely in-frame clones and lacks some. This table has 99,000 or so clones, over 75% appearing once. The specimen sequenced was PBMCs. The receptor source for this set is a man aged 25 to 40 in good health and CMV-seropositive.

The rearrangement links TRBV14 to TRBJ2-1; the match to TRBD2 covers 12 bases. The J segment lost 5 bases and the V segment lost 4 bases, leaving 3 bases of the junction unmatched. This CDR3 comprises 15 residues. In germline, CDR1 is SGHDN, CDR2 FVKESK. Written as DNA, the CDR3 is TGTGCCAGCAGCCGAGGACTAGCGGGGAACAATGAGCAGTTCTTC. Its translation: CASSRGLAGNNEQFF.

The chain combines TRBV18 with TRBJ1-3, with a tentative D call TRBD1 (6 bases). The CDR3 is 16 residues long. The germline V gene has CDR1 KGHSH and CDR2 LQKENI. V lost 3 bases, J lost 0 bases, and 12 bases lay in between. DNA of the CDR3: TGTGCCAGCTCACCCGATGGGGGCTTCTCTGGAAACACCATATATTTT. Encoded protein: CASSPDGGFSGNTIYF.

This clone is a singleton in its sample. The V and J genes are TRBV25-1 and TRBJ2-7; a weak D match, TRBD1 (5 bases). V was clipped by 3 bases and J by 3 bases, with 12 bases between them. The CDR3 sequence is 14 residues long. Looked up from germline, CDR1 is MGHDK and CDR2 is SYGVNS. CDR3: CASSEARAHYEQYF. The DNA of the CDR3 is TGTGCCAGCAGTGAGGCCAGGGCCCACTACGAGCAGTACTTC.

This chain uses TRBV5-6 with TRBJ2-2; D ambiguous. This CDR3 has 12 residues. With 4 bases removed from V and 8 bases from J, the gap between germline ends came to 9 bases. Germline V gene data show CDR1 as SGHDT and CDR2 as YYEEEE. DNA of the CDR3: TGTGCCAGCAGCACGGGTCGGGGGGAGCTGTTTTTT. It specifies CASSTGRGELFF.

The chain combines TRBV2 with TRBJ2-3; 7 nucleotides agree with TRBD2. Germline loops: CDR1 SNHLY, CDR2 FYNNEI. With 4 bases clipped from V and 0 bases from J, the junction kept 13 bases outside the gene matches. The CDR3 loop spans 18 amino acids. This CDR3 is CASSVFGGGTVSTDTQYF. The CDR3 DNA follows: TGTGCCAGCAGTGTGTTCGGCGGGGGAACCGTTAGCACAGATACGCAGTATTTT.

This chain uses TRBV11-3 with TRBJ2-2; TRBD2 is a possible D gene (6 bases). CDR1 and CDR2 from the germline V gene are SGHNT and YENEEA. The ends were cut back, 5 bases at V and 6 bases at J, with 13 bases in the middle. The length of the CDR3 is 14 residues. The CDR3 sequence: CASSPGLSAGELFF. For the CDR3, the DNA is TGTGCCAGCAGCCCGGGACTTAGTGCCGGGGAGCTGTTTTTT.

The chain is built from TRBV6-5 and TRBJ2-7; D is uncertain. Per the germline V gene, CDR1 is MNHEY and CDR2 is SVGAGI. This CDR3 is built from 11 residues. The V end was cut by 6 bases, the J end by 2 bases, with 5 bases between. The CDR3 coding sequence is TGTGCCAGCAGGAGCCCCTACGAGCAGTACTTC. It codes for CASRSPYEQYF.

The chain joins TRBV11-2 to TRBJ2-7; TRBD1 agrees at 7 bases. V trimming: 5 bases; J trimming: 5 bases; junction bases outside the gene matches: 9. The germline V gene encodes CDR1 SGHAT and CDR2 FQNNGV. The length of the CDR3 is 14 residues. CDR3 in DNA: TGTGCCAGCAGCCGGACGACAGGGCACCACGAGCAGTACTTC. Translated: CASSRTTGHHEQYF.

In its sample, this clone was seen a few times. The chain couples TRBV2 to TRBJ1-1; TRBD1 matches 8 bases. Germline V gene data show CDR1 as SNHLY and CDR2 as FYNNEI. V lost 10 bases to trimming and J lost 4 bases; unmatched junction nucleotides: 11. The CDR3 runs 14 residues. The CDR3 spells CATPRGTGSTEAFF. The CDR3 coding sequence is TGTGCCACCCCCCGAGGGACAGGATCCACTGAAGCTTTCTTT.

V gene TRBV18 combines with J gene TRBJ2-7; 8 nucleotides line up with TRBD1. J was trimmed by 4 bases and V by 3 bases; bases with no gene match: 8. This CDR3 has 15 amino acids. From germline, CDR1 is KGHSH and CDR2 LQKENI. The CDR3 sequence is CASSPQTGAVYEQYF. The CDR3 region has the DNA TGTGCCAGCTCACCGCAGACAGGGGCAGTTTACGAGCAGTACTTC.

This clone was recorded once. The chain joins TRBV18 to TRBJ1-5, with D possibly being TRBD1 (6 bases). The CDR3 covers 14 residues. Germline CDR1 KGHSH, CDR2 LQKENI. Trimming took off 2 bases at V and 6 bases at J, with 11 bases between the two ends. CDR3 amino acids: CASSPRTVGQPQHF. CDR3 sequence (DNA): TGTGCCAGCTCACCAAGGACAGTGGGTCAGCCCCAGCATTTT.

The chain employs TRBV30 and TRBJ2-2; possible D gene TRBD1, 8 bases. V lost 3 bases and J lost 4, with 18 bases in between. In germline, CDR1 is GTSNPN, CDR2 SVGIG (reference sequence). The CDR3 is made up of 16 amino acids. The CDR3 DNA reads TGTGCCTGGAGGGCCAGGGGGGGACAGGTCACCGGGGAGCTGTTTTTT. Protein product: CAWRARGGQVTGELFF.

The V gene is TRBV2, the J gene TRBJ1-4, with D tentatively TRBD1 (5 bases). V shed 4 bases and J shed 8 bases, with 11 bases lying between them. The CDR3 runs 13 residues. CDR1 and CDR2 (germline): SNHLY, FYNNEI. The CDR3 is CASSVQGTEKLFF. The DNA of the CDR3 is TGTGCCAGCAGTGTGCAGGGTACCGAAAAACTGTTTTTT.

CDR3 bases: TGTGCCAGCAGACCCACGGACTTCCAAGAGACCCAGTACTTC. It encodes CASRPTDFQETQYF. V and J are TRBV11-1 and TRBJ2-5; perhaps TRBD2 as D (5 bases). Per germline, CDR1 SGHAT and CDR2 FQDESV (reference sequence). CDR3 length equals 14 residues. V was clipped by 6 bases and J by 1 base, with 12 bases between them.

The chain joins TRBV6-1 to TRBJ2-3; the D gene is possibly TRBD1 (7 bases). Germline lookup yields CDR1 MNHNS and CDR2 SASEGT. The CDR3 is 15 amino acids. The V end lost 4 bases, the J end lost 6 bases, and 17 bases lay between the germline ends. As DNA, the CDR3 is TGTGCCAGCAGTGGAATGGAGGGGGCAGGGGATACGCAGTATTTT. Its translation: CASSGMEGAGDTQYF.